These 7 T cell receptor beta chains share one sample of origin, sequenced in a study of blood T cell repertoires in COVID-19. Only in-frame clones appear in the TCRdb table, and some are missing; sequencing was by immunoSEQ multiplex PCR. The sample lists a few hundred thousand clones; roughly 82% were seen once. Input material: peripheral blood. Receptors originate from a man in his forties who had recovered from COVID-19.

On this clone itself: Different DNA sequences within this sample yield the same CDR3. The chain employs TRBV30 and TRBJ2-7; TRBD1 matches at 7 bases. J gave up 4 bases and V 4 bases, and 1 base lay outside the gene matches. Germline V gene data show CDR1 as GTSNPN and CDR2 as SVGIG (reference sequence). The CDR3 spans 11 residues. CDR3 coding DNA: TGTGCCTGGACAGGGGGATACGAGCAGTACTTC. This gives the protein CAWTGGYEQYF.

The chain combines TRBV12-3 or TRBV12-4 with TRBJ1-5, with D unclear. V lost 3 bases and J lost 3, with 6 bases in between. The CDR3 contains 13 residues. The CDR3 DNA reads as TGTGCCAGCAGTTTTTCGTACAATCAGCCCCAGCATTTT. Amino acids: CASSFSYNQPQHF.

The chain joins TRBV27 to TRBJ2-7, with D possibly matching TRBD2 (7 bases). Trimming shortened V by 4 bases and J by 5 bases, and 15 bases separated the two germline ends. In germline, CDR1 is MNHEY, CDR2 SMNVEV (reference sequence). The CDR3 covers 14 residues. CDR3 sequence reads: CASSSLGGGNEQYF. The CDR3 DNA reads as TGTGCCAGCAGTTCCTTGGGCGGGGGCAACGAGCAGTACTTC.

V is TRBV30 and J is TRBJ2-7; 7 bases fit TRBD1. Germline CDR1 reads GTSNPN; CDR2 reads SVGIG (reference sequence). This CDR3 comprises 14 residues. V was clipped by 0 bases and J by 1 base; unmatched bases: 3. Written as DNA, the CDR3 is TGTGCCTGGAGTGTGAAGGGGGCGTCCTACGAGCAGTACTTC. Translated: CAWSVKGASYEQYF.

CDR3 residues: CASKGPNYNTEAFF. The CDR3 DNA is TGTGCCAGCAAGGGGCCAAACTACAATACTGAAGCTTTCTTT. The J gene is TRBJ1-1, the V gene TRBV7-2; perhaps TRBD1 as D (5 bases). CDR3 size: 14 residues. The V end lost 7 bases, the J end lost 5 bases, and 17 bases lay between the germline ends. Germline V gives CDR1 SGHTA, CDR2 FQGNSA.

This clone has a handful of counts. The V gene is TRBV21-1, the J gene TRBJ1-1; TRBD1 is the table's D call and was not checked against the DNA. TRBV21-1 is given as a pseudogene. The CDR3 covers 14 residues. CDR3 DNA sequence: TGTGCCAGCAGCAAAGGAACAGTGAACACTGAAGCTTTCTTT. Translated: CASSKGTVNTEAFF.

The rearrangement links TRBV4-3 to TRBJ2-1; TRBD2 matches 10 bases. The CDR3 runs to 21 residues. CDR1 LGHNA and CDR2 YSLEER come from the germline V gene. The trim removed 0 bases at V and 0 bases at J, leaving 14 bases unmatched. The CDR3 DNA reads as TGCGCCAGCAGCCAAGAACCCCGGACTAGCGGATACCAGAGCTCCTACAATGAGCAGTTCTTC. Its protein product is CASSQEPRTSGYQSSYNEQFF.